The 28 T cell receptor beta chains below were found in one sample sequenced in a study of T-cell memory formation after mild COVID-19. Each CDR3 protein gets one entry after TCRdb re-called the 5' RACE reads with MiXCR. The sample lists roughly 600,000 distinct CDR3 sequences, around 17% occurring once. The sequencing input was PBMCs or a T cell subset sorted from them (not recorded which). The receptors shown here come from an adult woman who had mild COVID-19 (a few samples of this study predate the infection). Cell type and time point are not known.

This clonotype was seen only a few times. The J gene is TRBJ2-7, the V gene TRBV4-2, with 9 bases that match TRBD1. CDR3 length: 12 amino acids. CDR1 is LGHNA, CDR2 YNFKEQ, per germline. DNA of the CDR3: TGTGCGGTACAGGGGGCCTCCTACGAGCAGTACTTC. Its translation: CAVQGASYEQYF.

J is TRBJ1-1 and V is TRBV6-6, with D possibly being TRBD1 (6 bases). V shed 2 bases and J shed 1 base, with 11 bases lying between them. Looked up from germline, CDR1 is MNHNY and CDR2 is SVGAGI (reference sequence). The length of the CDR3 is 15 residues. CDR3 sequence (DNA): TGTGCCAGCAGTTACGTCGGGACACAGAACACTGAAGCTTTCTTT. It yields the protein CASSYVGTQNTEAFF.

This clonotype came up a few times. This chain links TRBV6-2 or TRBV6-3 with TRBJ2-1; the D gene is possibly TRBD2 (6 bases). The V end was cut by 6 bases, the J end by 4 bases, with 13 bases between. The CDR3 is 14 amino acids. Germline-derived CDR1 and CDR2 are MNHEY and SVGEGT. The CDR3 loop is CASRGNGGYNEQFF. The DNA for the CDR3 is TGTGCCAGCAGAGGAAACGGGGGATACAATGAGCAGTTCTTC.

This rearrangement joins TRBV10-3 to TRBJ1-5; D is uncertain. Germline loops: CDR1 ENHRY, CDR2 SYGVKD. The CDR3 sequence is 15 residues long. Trimming removed 3 bases from V and 2 bases from J, with 11 bases in between. The CDR3 region is CAISEGLIGNQPQHF. In DNA form, the CDR3 reads TGTGCCATCAGTGAAGGACTCATCGGCAATCAGCCCCAGCATTTT.

With respect to this clonotype: A much larger clone lies a single base off, so this may be a read error. The genes are TRBV20-1 and TRBJ2-3, with D hard to call. Trimming cost V 4 bases and J 2 bases, with 7 bases left between them. CDR1 DFQATT and CDR2 SNEGSKA come from the germline V gene (reference sequence). This CDR3 contains 12 residues. The CDR3: CSATGSTDTQYF. DNA of the CDR3: TGCAGTGCTACGGGCTCCACAGATACGCAGTATTTT.

This clonotype was detected ten times or more. The chain uses TRBV15 and TRBJ2-5; TRBD1 is a possible D gene (6 bases). The CDR3 totals 15 residues. The V end was cut by 0 bases, the J end by 5 bases, with 13 bases between. CDR1 LNHNV and CDR2 YYDKDF come from the germline V gene (reference sequence). The CDR3 protein is CATSRDRGEEETQYF. As DNA, the CDR3 is TGTGCCACCAGCAGAGACAGGGGAGAAGAGGAGACCCAGTACTTC.

The chain uses TRBV4-1 and TRBJ1-4; D possibly corresponds to TRBD1 (6 bases). The germline V and J ends were trimmed by 6 bases and 6 bases, with 8 bases remaining between them. The CDR3 has 12 amino acids. CDR1 and CDR2 (germline): MGHRA, YSYEKL. CDR3 loop: CASRTGYEKLFF. The DNA for the CDR3 is TGCGCCAGCAGAACAGGGTATGAAAAACTGTTTTTT.

This clonotype appeared a few times. The chain links TRBV5-5 to TRBJ2-1; perhaps TRBD1 as D (7 bases). CDR3 length equals 15 residues. Germline V gene sequence: CDR1 SGHKS, CDR2 YYEKEE (reference sequence). The V and J ends lost 1 base and 3 bases respectively, with 11 bases between them. The CDR3, as DNA: TGTGCCAGCAGCTTGACAGGGGAGGACTACAATGAGCAGTTCTTC. This gives the protein CASSLTGEDYNEQFF.

This clonotype occurred a few times. V gene TRBV6-6 combines with J gene TRBJ1-2; tentatively, D is TRBD1 (6 bases). Trimming shortened V by 2 bases and J by 8 bases, and 15 bases separated the two germline ends. Germline V gene sequence: CDR1 MNHNY, CDR2 SVGAGI (reference sequence). The CDR3 contains 14 residues. The CDR3 spells CASSYGQSLGGYTF. The DNA for the CDR3 is TGTGCCAGCAGTTACGGACAGAGCCTGGGGGGCTACACCTTC.

The chain joins TRBV11-2 to TRBJ1-2; D uncertain. The ends were cut back, 1 base at V and 2 bases at J, with 20 bases in the middle. The CDR3 has 18 amino acids. CDR1 is SGHAT and CDR2 is FQNNGV in the germline V gene. This CDR3 is CASSLGPVPGGKNYGYTF. Written as DNA, the CDR3 is TGTGCCAGCAGCTTAGGCCCAGTCCCGGGAGGGAAGAACTATGGCTACACCTTC.

This clonotype was seen only a few times. The chain combines TRBV5-1 with TRBJ2-1; the D is unclear. CDR1 is SGHRS, CDR2 YFSETQ, per germline. V was cut by 3 bases and J by 9 bases, with 10 bases left in between. The CDR3 sequence is 12 residues long. The CDR3 protein is CASSWLKSEQFF. The CDR3 DNA sequence: TGCGCCAGCAGCTGGCTCAAGTCTGAGCAGTTCTTC.

This clonotype was seen a handful of times. The chain uses TRBV4-1 and TRBJ2-7, with TRBD1 matching over 7 bases. The CDR3 is 17 amino acids. CDR1 and CDR2 from the germline V gene are MGHRA and YSYEKL. The V segment lost 4 bases and the J segment 2 bases; nucleotides outside the gene matches: 14. CDR3 sequence: CASSRTTTGTAAYEQYF. CDR3 sequence (DNA): TGCGCCAGCAGCCGGACAACGACCGGGACAGCGGCCTACGAGCAGTACTTC.

V is TRBV20-1 and J is TRBJ1-1, with D perhaps TRBD1 (5 bases). The ends were cut back, 3 bases at V and 5 bases at J, with 19 bases in the middle. Germline CDR1 is DFQATT and CDR2 is SNEGSKA (reference sequence). There are 15 residues in the CDR3. The CDR3 is CSASYALGGGTEAFF. DNA for the CDR3: TGCAGTGCTAGTTACGCTCTCGGGGGGGGAACTGAAGCTTTCTTT.

A few counts support this clonotype. The chain employs TRBV2 and TRBJ2-7; TRBD1 aligns across 8 bases. With 5 bases clipped from V and 0 bases from J, the junction kept 6 bases outside the gene matches. Germline values: CDR1 SNHLY, CDR2 FYNNEI. The CDR3 sequence is 15 residues long. The CDR3 region has the DNA TGTGCCAGCAGTCAGGACAGGGCGAGCTCCTACGAGCAGTACTTC. Amino acid sequence: CASSQDRASSYEQYF.

This clonotype was seen a handful of times. The rearrangement uses TRBV19 and TRBJ2-3; 8 bases map to TRBD2. V gave up 7 bases and J gave up 1 base; unmatched junction bases: 10. The CDR3 runs to 16 residues. Germline CDR1 is LNHDA and CDR2 is SQIVND (reference sequence). In DNA form, the CDR3 reads TGTGCCAGTACGAGGTCCCAAGCGGGGGGCACAGATACGCAGTATTTT. It yields the protein CASTRSQAGGTDTQYF.

The chain combines TRBV12-3 or TRBV12-4 with TRBJ2-1, with 7 positions matching TRBD1. V gave up 7 bases and J gave up 3 bases; unmatched junction bases: 9. The CDR3 is 15 amino acids. The CDR3 spells CASNGRDRDYNEQFF. In DNA form, the CDR3 reads TGTGCCAGCAATGGCCGGGACAGAGACTACAATGAGCAGTTCTTC.

This clonotype was recorded at least ten times. The chain joins TRBV5-1 to TRBJ1-1; a possible D gene is TRBD1 (6 bases). The V gene lost 2 bases and the J gene lost 1 base, with 12 bases spanning the gap. The CDR3 sequence is 15 residues long. CDR1 is SGHRS, CDR2 YFSETQ, per germline. CDR3 DNA: TGCGCCAGCAGCTTCAGACAGGATTCGAACACTGAAGCTTTCTTT. The encoded protein is CASSFRQDSNTEAFF.

The V and J genes are TRBV6-5 and TRBJ2-3; D is undetermined. The CDR3 sequence is 16 residues long. Trimming cost V 5 bases and J 0 bases, with 15 bases left between them. In germline, CDR1 is MNHEY, CDR2 SVGAGI. This chain's CDR3 is CASSLRLITSTDTQYF. CDR3 in DNA: TGTGCCAGCAGTCTCCGACTCATCACTAGCACAGATACGCAGTATTTT.

The sample holds many counts of this clonotype. The J gene is TRBJ2-5, the V gene TRBV4-3; D gene unclear. Trimming took off 6 bases at V and 3 bases at J, with 11 bases between the two ends. CDR1 is LGHNA, CDR2 YSLEER, per germline. The length of the CDR3 is 13 residues. Here the CDR3 DNA reads TGCGCCAGCAGGTTCGCAGGAGAAGAGACCCAGTACTTC. Its translation: CASRFAGEETQYF.

This clonotype was picked up a small number of times. The chain carries TRBV5-4 and TRBJ2-3; D may be TRBD2 (5 bases). Trimming pared 9 bases from V and 2 bases from J, leaving 19 bases between. Germline values: CDR1 SGHNT, CDR2 YYREEE (reference sequence). The CDR3 covers 15 residues. The CDR3 loop is CATRPYGENTDTQYF. CDR3 in DNA: TGTGCCACCAGACCCTATGGGGAGAACACAGATACGCAGTATTTT.

The V call is TRBV6-2 or TRBV6-3, the J call TRBJ2-3, with D tentatively TRBD1 (5 bases). This CDR3 spans 19 amino acids. V was shortened by 7 bases and J by 1 base, with 27 bases between the two germline ends. The germline V gene has CDR1 MNHEY and CDR2 SVGEGT. The DNA for the CDR3 is TGTGCCAGCAACCAAGGGGTGCTCGGGCGGCTTATGCGCACAGATACGCAGTATTTT. This translates into CASNQGVLGRLMRTDTQYF.

The table lists this clonotype with a few counts. The gene calls are TRBV9 and TRBJ2-7; D is unclear. With 2 bases removed from V and 5 bases from J, the gap between germline ends came to 17 bases. The CDR3 loop spans 15 amino acids. CDR1 and CDR2 from the germline V gene are SGDLS and YYNGEE. CDR3 sequence (DNA): TGTGCCAGCAGCGTCGGTTTACCCCCGCTCGACGAGCAGTACTTC. Residues: CASSVGLPPLDEQYF.

This clonotype came up a few times. The rearrangement uses TRBV6-5 and TRBJ2-1; the match to TRBD2 covers 9 bases. The CDR3 totals 15 residues. CDR1 and CDR2 (germline): MNHEY, SVGAGI. V was pared by 3 bases and J by 6 bases, with 6 bases of the junction left unmatched. CDR3 DNA sequence: TGTGCCAGCAGTTATTGGCGGGAGGGATCCAATGAGCAGTTCTTC. Its translation: CASSYWREGSNEQFF.

The table lists this clonotype with a few counts. The chain carries TRBV7-8 and TRBJ2-2; D call uncertain. This CDR3 has 14 residues. Trimming left V 3 bases short and J 4 bases short, with 9 bases between. The germline gives CDR1 SGHVS, CDR2 FQNEAQ. In DNA, the CDR3 is TGTGCCAGCAGCTTCGTAGGTTTCACCGGGGAGCTGTTTTTT. Translating it yields CASSFVGFTGELFF.

This clonotype was seen more than once but under ten times. This rearrangement joins TRBV29-1 to TRBJ1-2; no clear D gene. Germline V gives CDR1 SQVTM, CDR2 ANQGSEA. This CDR3 is 13 amino acids long. V lost 5 bases, J lost 5 bases, and 15 bases lay in between. The CDR3 spells CSVPDGDGYGYTF. The CDR3 region has the DNA TGCAGCGTTCCGGACGGTGACGGGTATGGCTACACCTTC.

In this sample, this clonotype turned up a few times. The chain combines TRBV7-9 with TRBJ2-7; TRBD1 might be the D (6 bases). Trimming took 8 bases from V and 2 from J, leaving 7 bases between them. CDR3 length equals 11 residues. CDR1 and CDR2 from the germline V gene are SEHNR and FQNEAQ (reference sequence). CDR3: CASEGAYEQYF. Here the CDR3 DNA reads TGTGCCAGCGAGGGGGCCTACGAGCAGTACTTC.

V usage is TRBV12-3 or TRBV12-4 and J usage is TRBJ1-2; 7 nucleotides agree with TRBD1. V gave up 6 bases and J gave up 6 bases; unmatched junction bases: 10. This CDR3 comprises 14 residues. The CDR3 DNA reads as TGTGCCAGCAGGACGACAGGGTTAATCGATGGCTACACCTTC. It yields the protein CASRTTGLIDGYTF.

The chain couples TRBV7-6 to TRBJ2-6, with TRBD1 matching over 8 bases. Per germline, CDR1 SGHVS and CDR2 FNYEAQ. The CDR3 sequence is 18 residues long. V trimming: 3 bases; J trimming: 0 bases; junction bases outside the gene matches: 7. The CDR3 spells CASSFHGTGASGANVLTF. CDR3 nucleotide sequence: TGTGCCAGCAGCTTTCACGGGACAGGAGCCTCTGGGGCCAACGTCCTGACTTTC.